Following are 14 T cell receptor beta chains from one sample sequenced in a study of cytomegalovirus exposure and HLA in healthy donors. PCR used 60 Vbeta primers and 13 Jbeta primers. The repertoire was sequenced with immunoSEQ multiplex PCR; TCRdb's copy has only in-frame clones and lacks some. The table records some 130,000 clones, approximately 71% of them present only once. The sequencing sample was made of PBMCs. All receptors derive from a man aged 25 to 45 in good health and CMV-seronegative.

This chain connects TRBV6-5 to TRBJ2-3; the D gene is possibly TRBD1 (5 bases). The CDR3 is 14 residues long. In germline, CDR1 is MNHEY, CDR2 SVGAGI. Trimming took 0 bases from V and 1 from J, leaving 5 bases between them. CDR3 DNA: TGTGCCAGCAGTTACTCGACAGGCACAGATACGCAGTATTTT. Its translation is CASSYSTGTDTQYF.

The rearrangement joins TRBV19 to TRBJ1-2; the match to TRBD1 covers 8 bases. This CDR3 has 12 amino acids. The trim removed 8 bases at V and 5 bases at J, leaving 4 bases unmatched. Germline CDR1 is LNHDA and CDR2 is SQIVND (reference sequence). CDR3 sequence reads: CASRGDRYGYTF. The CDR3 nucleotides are TGTGCCAGTCGAGGGGACAGGTATGGCTACACCTTC.

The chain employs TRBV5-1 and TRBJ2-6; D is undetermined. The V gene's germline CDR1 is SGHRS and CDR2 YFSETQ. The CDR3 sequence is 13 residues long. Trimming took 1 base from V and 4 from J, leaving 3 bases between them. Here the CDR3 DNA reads TGCGCCAGCAGCTTGCAAGGGGCCAACGTCCTGACTTTC. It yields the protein CASSLQGANVLTF.

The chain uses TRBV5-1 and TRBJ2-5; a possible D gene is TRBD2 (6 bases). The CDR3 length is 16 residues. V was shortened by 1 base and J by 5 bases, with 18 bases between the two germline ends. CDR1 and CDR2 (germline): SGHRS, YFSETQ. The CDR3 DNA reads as TGCGCCAGCAGCTTGCGGGGGTCCTTGTGGGGGGAGACCCAGTACTTC. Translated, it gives CASSLRGSLWGETQYF.

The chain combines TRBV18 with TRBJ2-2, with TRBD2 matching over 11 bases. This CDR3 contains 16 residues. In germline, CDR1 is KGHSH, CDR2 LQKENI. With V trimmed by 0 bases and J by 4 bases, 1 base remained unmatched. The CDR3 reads CASSPPSGRVTGELFF. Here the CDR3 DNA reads TGTGCCAGCTCACCACCTAGCGGGAGGGTCACCGGGGAGCTGTTTTTT.

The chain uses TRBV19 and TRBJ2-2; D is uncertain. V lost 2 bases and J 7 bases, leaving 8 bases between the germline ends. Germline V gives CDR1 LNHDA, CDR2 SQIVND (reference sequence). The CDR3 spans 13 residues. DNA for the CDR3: TGTGCCAGTAGTATAATGAACGGCGGGGAGCTGTTTTTT. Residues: CASSIMNGGELFF.

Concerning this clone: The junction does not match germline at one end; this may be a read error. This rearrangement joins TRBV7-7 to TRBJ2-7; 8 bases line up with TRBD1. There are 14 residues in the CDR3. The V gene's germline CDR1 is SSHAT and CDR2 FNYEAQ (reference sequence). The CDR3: CASTSDRGSYEQYF. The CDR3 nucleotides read TGTGCTAGCACCAGCGACAGGGGATCCTACGAGCAGTACTTC.

The chain's CDR3 is CASSATGLNTEAFF. CDR3 bases: TGTGCCAGCAGCGCAACAGGGTTGAACACTGAAGCTTTCTTT. The chain recombines TRBV7-9 with TRBJ1-1, with a tentative D call TRBD1 (6 bases). V lost 5 bases and J lost 0, with 10 bases in between. The germline V gene encodes CDR1 SEHNR and CDR2 FQNEAQ (reference sequence). The CDR3 covers 14 residues.

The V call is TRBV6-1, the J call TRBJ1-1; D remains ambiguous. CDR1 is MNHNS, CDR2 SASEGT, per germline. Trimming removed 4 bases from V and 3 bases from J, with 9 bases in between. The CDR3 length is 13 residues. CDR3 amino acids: CASSGGEYTEAFF. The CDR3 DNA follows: TGTGCCAGCAGTGGCGGAGAGTACACTGAAGCTTTCTTT.

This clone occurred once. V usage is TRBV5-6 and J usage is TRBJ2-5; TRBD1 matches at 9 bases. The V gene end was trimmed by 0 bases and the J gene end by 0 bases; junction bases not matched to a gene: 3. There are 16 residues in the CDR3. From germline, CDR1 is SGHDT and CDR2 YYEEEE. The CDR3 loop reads CASSLAGTGNQETQYF. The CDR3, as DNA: TGTGCCAGCAGCTTGGCGGGGACAGGGAACCAAGAGACCCAGTACTTC.

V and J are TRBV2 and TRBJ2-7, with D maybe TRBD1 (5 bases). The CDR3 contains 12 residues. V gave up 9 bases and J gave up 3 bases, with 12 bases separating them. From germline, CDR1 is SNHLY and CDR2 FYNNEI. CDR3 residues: CASCPTGYEQYF. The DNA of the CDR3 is TGTGCCAGTTGCCCTACAGGCTACGAGCAGTACTTC. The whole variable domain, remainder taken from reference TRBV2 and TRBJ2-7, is EPEVTQTPSHQVTQMGQEVILRCVPISNHLYFYWYRQILGQKVEFLVSFYNNEISEKSEIFDDQFSVERPDGSNFTLKIRSTKLEDSAMYFCASCPTGYEQYFGPGTRLTVT.

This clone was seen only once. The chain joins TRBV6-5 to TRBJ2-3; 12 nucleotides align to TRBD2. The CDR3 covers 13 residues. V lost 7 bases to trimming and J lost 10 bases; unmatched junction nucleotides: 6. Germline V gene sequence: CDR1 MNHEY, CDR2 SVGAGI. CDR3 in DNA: TGTGCCAGCACCCAGACTAGCGGGAGCTCGCAGTATTTT. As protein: CASTQTSGSSQYF.

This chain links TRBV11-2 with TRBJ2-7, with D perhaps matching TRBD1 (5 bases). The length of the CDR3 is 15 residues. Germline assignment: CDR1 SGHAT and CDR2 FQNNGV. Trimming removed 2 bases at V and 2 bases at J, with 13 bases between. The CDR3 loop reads CASSLLRRTTYEQYF. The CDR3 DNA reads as TGTGCCAGCAGCTTATTAAGACGGACAACCTACGAGCAGTACTTC.

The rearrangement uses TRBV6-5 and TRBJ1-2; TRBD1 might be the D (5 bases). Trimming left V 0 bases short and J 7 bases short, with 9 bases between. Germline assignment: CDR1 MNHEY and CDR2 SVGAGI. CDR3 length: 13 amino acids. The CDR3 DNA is TGTGCCAGCAGTTACTCAGGGGAGGGTGGCTACACCTTC. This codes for CASSYSGEGGYTF.